This T cell receptor beta chain originates from a study of blood T cells in healthy people across ages. Study-wide results and caveats: With age, beta diversity per million T cells declined roughly linearly, significantly by 30 to 40. Aged donors had fewer naive CD4+ cells and lower diversity than long-lived donors.

Roughly 10 milliliters of peripheral blood were drawn from each donor into EDTA-treated tubes. This clonotype was picked up a small number of times. Its antigen remains unidentified. The CDR3 has 13 amino acids. V was shortened by 3 bases and J by 0 bases, with 5 bases between the two germline ends. Germline CDR1 reads LNHNV; CDR2 reads YYDKDF (reference sequence). Combining a sample-barcoded 5' primer with a J-beta primer mix, a second PCR ran for roughly 7 to 11 cycles. Unique molecular identifiers of 12 random nucleotides labeled each cDNA. One entry per CDR3 protein results from TCRdb running MiXCR on the 5' RACE reads. Of approximately 820,000 distinct CDR3 sequences listed, more than 40% are singletons.

The clonotype was recovered from a man between 60 and 75 years old in good health. Sequences were obtained from blood. The chain recombines TRBV15 with TRBJ1-2; D is undetermined. This CDR3 is CATSRSSNYGYTF. CDR3 DNA sequence: TGTGCCACCAGCAGGTCTTCTAACTATGGCTACACCTTC.